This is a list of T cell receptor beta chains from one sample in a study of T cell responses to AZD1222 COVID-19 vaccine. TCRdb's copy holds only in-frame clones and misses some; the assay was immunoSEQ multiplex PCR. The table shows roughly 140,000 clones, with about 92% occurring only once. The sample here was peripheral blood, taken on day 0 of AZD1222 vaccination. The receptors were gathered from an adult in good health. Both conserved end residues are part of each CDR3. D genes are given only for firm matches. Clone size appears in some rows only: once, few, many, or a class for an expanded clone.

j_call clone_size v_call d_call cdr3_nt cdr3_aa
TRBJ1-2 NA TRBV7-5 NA TGTGTCAGAAGCGGCAGGTGCCGACCCCCCTCGAAACCAAGGAATGGCTACACCTTC CVRSGRCRPPSKPRNGYTF
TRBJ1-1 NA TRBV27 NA TGTGCCAGCAGTCCAATAGGGAACACTGAAGCTTTCTTT CASSPIGNTEAFF
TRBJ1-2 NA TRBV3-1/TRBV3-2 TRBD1 TGTGCCAGCAGCCAAGATCAAGGGGGCAATGGCTACACCTTC CASSQDQGGNGYTF
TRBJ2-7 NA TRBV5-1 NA TGCGCCAGCGCGGAGTCCTACGAGCAGTACTTC CASAESYEQYF
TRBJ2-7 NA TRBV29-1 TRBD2 TGCAGCGTCGCTAGCGGGAGTACCTACGAGCAGTACTTC CSVASGSTYEQYF
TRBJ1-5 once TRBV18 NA TGTGCCAGCTCCCAAACGGGTTACAGGGACAATCAGCCCCAGCATTTT CASSQTGYRDNQPQHF
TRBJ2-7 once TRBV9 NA TGTGCCAGCAGCGTAGGTGGGCCGAACTACGAGCAGTACTTC CASSVGGPNYEQYF
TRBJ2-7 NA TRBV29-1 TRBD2 TGCAGCGTTTTTAGCGGGTACGAGCAGTACTTC CSVFSGYEQYF
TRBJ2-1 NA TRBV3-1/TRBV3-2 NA TGTGCCAGCAGCCTAGTAGGTGAGCAGTTCTTC CASSLVGEQFF
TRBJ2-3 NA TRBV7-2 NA TGTGCCAGCAGCCCGGACCATGATACGCAGTATTTT CASSPDHDTQYF
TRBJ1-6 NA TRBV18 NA TGTGCCAGCTCACCGGTGACAGGCACTAATTCACCCCTCCACTTT CASSPVTGTNSPLHF
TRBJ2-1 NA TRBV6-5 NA TGTGCCAGCACCGAACCCCCCGGGTACGAGCAGTTCTTC CASTEPPGYEQFF
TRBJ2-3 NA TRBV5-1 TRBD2 TGCGCCAGCAGCTTGGCCTCTAGCGGGGGGGCAGCAGATACGCAGTATTTT CASSLASSGGAADTQYF